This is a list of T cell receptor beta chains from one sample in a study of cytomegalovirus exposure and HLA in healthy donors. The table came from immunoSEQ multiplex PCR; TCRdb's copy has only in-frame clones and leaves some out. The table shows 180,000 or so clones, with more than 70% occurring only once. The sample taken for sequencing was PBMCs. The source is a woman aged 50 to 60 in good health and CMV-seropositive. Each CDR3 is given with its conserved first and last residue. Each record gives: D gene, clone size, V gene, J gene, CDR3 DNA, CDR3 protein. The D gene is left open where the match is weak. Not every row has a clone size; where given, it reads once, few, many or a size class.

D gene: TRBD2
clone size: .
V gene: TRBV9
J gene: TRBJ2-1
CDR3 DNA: TGTGCCAGCAGCGTAGGACTAGCGGGAGTCTACAATGAGCAGTTCTTC
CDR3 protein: CASSVGLAGVYNEQFF

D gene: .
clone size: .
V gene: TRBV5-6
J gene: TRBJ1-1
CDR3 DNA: TGTGCCAGCAGCCCAGGGCTGGGGACTGAAGCTTTCTTT
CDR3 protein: CASSPGLGTEAFF

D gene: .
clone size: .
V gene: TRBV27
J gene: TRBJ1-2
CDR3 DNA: TGTGCCAGCCATTCAGGGGTAGGCACACCCATCTCTAACTATGGCTACACCTTC
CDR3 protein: CASHSGVGTPISNYGYTF

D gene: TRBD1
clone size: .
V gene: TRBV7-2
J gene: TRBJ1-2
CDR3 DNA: TGTGCCAGCAGCTTAGCAAGGGGGCAGGACTATGGCTACACCTTC
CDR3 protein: CASSLARGQDYGYTF

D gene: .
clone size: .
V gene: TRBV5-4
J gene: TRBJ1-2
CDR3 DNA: TGTGCCAGCAGCTTGGGTACGACAGCTAACTATGGCTACACCTTC
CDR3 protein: CASSLGTTANYGYTF

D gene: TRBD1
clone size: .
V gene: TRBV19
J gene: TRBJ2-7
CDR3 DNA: TGTGCCAGTAGGACAGGGCCGGGGCACGAGCAGTACTTC
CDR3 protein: CASRTGPGHEQYF

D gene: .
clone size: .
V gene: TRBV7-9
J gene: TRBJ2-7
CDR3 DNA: TGTTCCGGATCTAGACAGGTCGGGGCACAATACGAGCAGTACTTC
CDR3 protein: CSGSRQVGAQYEQYF

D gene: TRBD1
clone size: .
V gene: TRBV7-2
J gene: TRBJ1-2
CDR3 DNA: TGTGCCAGCAGCTCCCAGTCCGGGACAGGGTCGAGCTACACCTTC
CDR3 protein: CASSSQSGTGSSYTF

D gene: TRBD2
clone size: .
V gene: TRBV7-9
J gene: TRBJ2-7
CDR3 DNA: TGTTCCAGCAGCTTAGATCCGGGGAGGGGAGCCTACGAGCAGTACTTC
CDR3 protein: CSSSLDPGRGAYEQYF

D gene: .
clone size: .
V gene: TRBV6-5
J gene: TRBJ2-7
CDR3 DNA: TGTGCCAGCAGTTACCGTCGGGATTCCTACGAGCAGTACTTC
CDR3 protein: CASSYRRDSYEQYF

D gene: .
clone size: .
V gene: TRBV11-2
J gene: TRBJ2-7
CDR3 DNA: TGTGCCAGCAGCTTAGCCTCCAAGGCGGGGTACGAGCAGTACTTC
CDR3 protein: CASSLASKAGYEQYF

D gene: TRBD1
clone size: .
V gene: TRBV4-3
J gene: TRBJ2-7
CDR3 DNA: TGCGCCAGCAGCCCTGGGACAGGGGGATCCTACGAGCAGTACTTC
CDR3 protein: CASSPGTGGSYEQYF

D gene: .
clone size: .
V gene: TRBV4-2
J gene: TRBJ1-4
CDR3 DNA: TGTGCCAGCAGCCAAGAGGTAGTACAGGTCGAAGCCCGTTTTAATGAAAAACTGTTTTTT
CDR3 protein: CASSQEVVQVEARFNEKLFF

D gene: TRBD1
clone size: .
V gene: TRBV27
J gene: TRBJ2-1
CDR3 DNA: TGTGCCAGCACGCCCATCGGGACAGGGGGCAATGAGCAGTTCTTC
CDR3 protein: CASTPIGTGGNEQFF

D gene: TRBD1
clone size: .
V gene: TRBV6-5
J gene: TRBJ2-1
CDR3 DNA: TGTGCCAGCAGTTACCAGGACAGGGGGCTCTACAATGAGCAGTTCTTC
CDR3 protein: CASSYQDRGLYNEQFF

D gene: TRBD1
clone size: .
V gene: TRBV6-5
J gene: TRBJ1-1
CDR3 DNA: TGTGCCAGCAGTTACTCGACACAGGGGGCCACTGAAGCTTTCTTT
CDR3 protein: CASSYSTQGATEAFF

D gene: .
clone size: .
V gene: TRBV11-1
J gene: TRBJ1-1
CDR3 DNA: TGTGCCAGCCGGCGGGCGGGGTACACTGAAGCTTTCTTT
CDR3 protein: CASRRAGYTEAFF

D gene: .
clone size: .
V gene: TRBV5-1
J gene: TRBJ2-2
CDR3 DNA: TGCGCCAGCAGCTTGGGTAGCACCGGGGAGCTGTTTTTT
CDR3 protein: CASSLGSTGELFF

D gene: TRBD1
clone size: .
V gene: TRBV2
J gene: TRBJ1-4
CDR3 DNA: TGTGCCAGCAGAGATCCGGGACAGACCAATGAAAAACTGTTTTTT
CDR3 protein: CASRDPGQTNEKLFF

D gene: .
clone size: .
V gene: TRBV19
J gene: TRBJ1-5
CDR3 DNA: TGTGCCAGTAGTATAGCGATTGGGATCCAGGGGAATCAGCCCCAGCATTTT
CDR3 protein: CASSIAIGIQGNQPQHF

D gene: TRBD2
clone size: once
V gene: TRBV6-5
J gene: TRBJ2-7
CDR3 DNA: TGTGCCAGCAGCTCAACTAGCGGGAACCTATACGAGCAGTACTTC
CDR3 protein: CASSSTSGNLYEQYF

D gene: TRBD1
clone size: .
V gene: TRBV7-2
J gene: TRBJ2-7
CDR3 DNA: TGTGCCAGCAGCTTAGCCGGGACAGGGGCCCCCGAGCAGTACTTC
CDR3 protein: CASSLAGTGAPEQYF

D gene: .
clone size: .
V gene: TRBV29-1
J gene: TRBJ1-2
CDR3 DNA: TGCAGCTCGGGGGACGACTATGGCTACACCTTC
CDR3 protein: CSSGDDYGYTF

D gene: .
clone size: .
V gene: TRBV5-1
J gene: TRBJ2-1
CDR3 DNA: TGCGCCAGCAGCACTCGGGGGACTGGGATTGGCAATGAGCAGTTCTTC
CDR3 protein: CASSTRGTGIGNEQFF

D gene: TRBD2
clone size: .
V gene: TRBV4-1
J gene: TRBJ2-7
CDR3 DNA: TGCGCCAGCGGCCAACTAGCGGGGGGCTACGAGCAGTACTTC
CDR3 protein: CASGQLAGGYEQYF

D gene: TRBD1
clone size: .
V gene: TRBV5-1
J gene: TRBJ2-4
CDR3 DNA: TGCGCCAGCAGCTTAGGCGTGGCGGGACAGGGGGCACTGGCCAAAAACATTCAGTACTTC
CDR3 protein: CASSLGVAGQGALAKNIQYF

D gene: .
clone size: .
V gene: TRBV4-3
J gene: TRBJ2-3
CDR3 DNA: TGCGCCAGCAGCCAAGTAGACGGGGCAGATACGCAGTATTTT
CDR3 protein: CASSQVDGADTQYF

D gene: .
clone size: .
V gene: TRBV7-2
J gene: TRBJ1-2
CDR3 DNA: TGTGCCAGCAGCTTATGGAGCGACAGACCTAACTATGGCTACACCTTC
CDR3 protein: CASSLWSDRPNYGYTF

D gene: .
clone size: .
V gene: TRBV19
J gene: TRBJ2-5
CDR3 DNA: TGTGCCAGTAGTATCGGGCGGGTCCAAGAGACCCAGTACTTC
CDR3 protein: CASSIGRVQETQYF

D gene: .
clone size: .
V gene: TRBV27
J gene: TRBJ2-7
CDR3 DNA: TGTGCCAGCAGTTTTTCTCCCGGCTACGAGCAGTACTTC
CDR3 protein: CASSFSPGYEQYF